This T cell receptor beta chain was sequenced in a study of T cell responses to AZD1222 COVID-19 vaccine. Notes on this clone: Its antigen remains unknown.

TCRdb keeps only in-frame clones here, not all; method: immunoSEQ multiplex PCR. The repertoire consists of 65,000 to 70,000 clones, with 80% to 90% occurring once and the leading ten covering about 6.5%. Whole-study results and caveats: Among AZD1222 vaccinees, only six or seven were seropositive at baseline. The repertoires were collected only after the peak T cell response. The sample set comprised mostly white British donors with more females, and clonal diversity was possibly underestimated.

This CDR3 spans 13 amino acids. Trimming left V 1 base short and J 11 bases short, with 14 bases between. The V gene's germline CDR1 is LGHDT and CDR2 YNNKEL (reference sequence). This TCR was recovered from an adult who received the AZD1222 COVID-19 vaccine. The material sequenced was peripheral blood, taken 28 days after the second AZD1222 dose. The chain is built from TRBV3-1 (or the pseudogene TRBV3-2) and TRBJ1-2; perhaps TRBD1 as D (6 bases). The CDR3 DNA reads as TGTGCCAGCAGCCAAGGGGGTAGAGGGGGTTACACCTTC. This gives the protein CASSQGGRGGYTF.